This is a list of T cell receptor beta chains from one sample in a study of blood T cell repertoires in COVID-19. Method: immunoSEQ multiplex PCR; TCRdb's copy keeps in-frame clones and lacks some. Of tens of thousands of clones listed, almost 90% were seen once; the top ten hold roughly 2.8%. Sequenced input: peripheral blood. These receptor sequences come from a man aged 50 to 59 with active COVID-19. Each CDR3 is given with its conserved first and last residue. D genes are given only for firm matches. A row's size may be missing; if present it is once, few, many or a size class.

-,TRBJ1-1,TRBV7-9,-,CASSLGQASEAFF,TGTGCCAGCAGCTTAGGACAGGCGTCTGAAGCTTTCTTT
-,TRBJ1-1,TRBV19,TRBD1,CASREQGLDTEAFF,TGTGCCAGCAGGGAACAGGGGTTGGACACTGAAGCTTTCTTT
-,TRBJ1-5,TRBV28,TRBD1,CASRTGGDNQPQHF,TGTGCCAGCAGGACAGGGGGGGACAATCAGCCCCAGCATTTT
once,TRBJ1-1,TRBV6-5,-,CASSYQTPQWPTEAFF,TGTGCCAGCAGTTACCAAACCCCACAGTGGCCCACTGAAGCTTTCTTT
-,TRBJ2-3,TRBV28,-,CASSDGGTDTQYF,TGTGCCAGCAGTGACGGGGGAACAGATACGCAGTATTTT
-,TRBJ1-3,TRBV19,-,CASIPSERGNTIYF,TGTGCCAGTATCCCGTCGGAGAGAGGAAACACCATATATTTT
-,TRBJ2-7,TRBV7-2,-,CASSLIPGGQYF,TGTGCCAGCAGCTTAATCCCTGGAGGGCAGTACTTC
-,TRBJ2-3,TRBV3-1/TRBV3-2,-,CASSQDRRQGADTQYF,TGTGCCAGCAGCCAAGATAGAAGGCAGGGCGCAGATACGCAGTATTTT
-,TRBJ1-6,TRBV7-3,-,CASSSGGQGSPLHF,TGTGCCAGCAGCTCGGGAGGTCAGGGCTCACCCCTCCACTTT
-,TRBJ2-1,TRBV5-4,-,CASSWPRNEQFF,TGTGCCAGCAGCTGGCCCAGGAATGAGCAGTTCTTC
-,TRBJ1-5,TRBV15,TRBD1,CATSGAGGIGPQHF,TGTGCCACCAGCGGGGCAGGGGGCATTGGCCCCCAGCATTTT
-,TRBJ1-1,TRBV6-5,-,CASSRGNTEAFF,TGTGCCAGCAGTCGCGGGAACACTGAAGCTTTCTTT
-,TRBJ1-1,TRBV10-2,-,CASRTETVMNTEAFF,TGCGCCAGCAGGACCGAGACAGTCATGAACACTGAAGCTTTCTTT
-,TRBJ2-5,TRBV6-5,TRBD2,CASRETSGVLVTQYF,TGTGCCAGCAGGGAGACTAGCGGGGTCTTAGTGACCCAGTACTTC
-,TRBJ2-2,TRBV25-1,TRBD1,CASSQQGTGGTGELFF,TGTGCCAGCAGTCAACAAGGGACAGGGGGCACCGGGGAGCTGTTTTTT
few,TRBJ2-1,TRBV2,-,CASGTGKTSGYEQFF,TGTGCCAGCGGTACAGGGAAGACTTCAGGCTATGAGCAGTTCTTC
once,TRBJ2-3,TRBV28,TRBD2,CASSPLAGATDTQYF,TGTGCCAGCAGCCCGCTAGCGGGGGCAACAGATACGCAGTATTTT
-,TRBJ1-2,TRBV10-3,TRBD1,CAISESGQGNYGYTF,TGTGCCATCAGTGAGTCGGGACAGGGTAACTATGGCTACACCTTC
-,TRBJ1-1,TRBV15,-,CATSRDLVLAGNTEAFF,TGTGCCACCAGCAGAGATCTTGTCCTCGCAGGGAACACTGAAGCTTTCTTT
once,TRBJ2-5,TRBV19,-,CATAGALETQYF,TGTGCCACCGCGGGGGCTCTTGAGACCCAGTACTTC
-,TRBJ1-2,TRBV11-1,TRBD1,CASSHSRKGAVGYTF,TGTGCCAGCAGCCACTCAAGGAAGGGGGCGGTTGGCTACACCTTC
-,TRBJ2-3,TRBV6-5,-,CASSSGVRGRTQYF,TGTGCCAGCAGTTCCGGCGTTAGGGGTCGAACGCAGTATTTT
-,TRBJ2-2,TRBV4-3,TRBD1,CASSQEWPGTGNTGELFF,TGCGCCAGCAGCCAAGAGTGGCCCGGGACAGGGAACACCGGGGAGCTGTTTTTT
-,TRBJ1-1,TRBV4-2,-,CASSPAGMNTEAFF,TGTGCCAGCAGCCCGGCCGGGATGAACACTGAAGCTTTCTTT
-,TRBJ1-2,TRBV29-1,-,CSVTQGPEYGYTF,TGCAGCGTTACACAGGGTCCGGAGTATGGCTACACCTTC
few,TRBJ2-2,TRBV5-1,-,CASRAGRGRNTGELFF,TGCGCCAGCAGAGCTGGGCGGGGGCGGAACACCGGGGAGCTGTTTTTT
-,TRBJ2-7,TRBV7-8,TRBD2,CASSLGVLAGGIYEQYF,TGTGCCAGCAGCTTAGGGGTACTAGCGGGGGGGATCTACGAGCAGTACTTC
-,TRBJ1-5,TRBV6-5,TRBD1,CASSWGQNNQPQHF,TGTGCCAGCAGTTGGGGACAGAACAATCAGCCCCAGCATTTT
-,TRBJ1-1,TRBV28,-,CASTTGSGKAFF,TGTGCCAGCACCACGGGGTCGGGGAAAGCTTTCTTT
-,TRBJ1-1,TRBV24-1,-,CATSDGHRNTEAFF,TGTGCCACCAGTGACGGACACAGGAACACTGAAGCTTTCTTT
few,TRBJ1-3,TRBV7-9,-,CASSPRMGQTSGNTIYF,TGTGCCAGCAGCCCAAGGATGGGGCAGACTTCTGGAAACACCATATATTTT
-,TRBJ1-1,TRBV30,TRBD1,CAWKPHPTGGVGAFF,TGTGCCTGGAAGCCCCACCCGACAGGGGGCGTAGGGGCTTTCTTT
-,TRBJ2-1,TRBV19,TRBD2,CASSSPLSGGNEQFF,TGTGCCAGTAGTAGTCCGTTATCGGGGGGAAATGAGCAGTTCTTC
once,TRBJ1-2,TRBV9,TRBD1,CASSATGRMGFNYGYTF,TGTGCCAGCAGCGCGACAGGGAGGATGGGTTTTAACTATGGCTACACCTTC
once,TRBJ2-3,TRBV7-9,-,CASSLLGAMTDTQYF,TGTGCCAGCAGCTTACTGGGGGCTATGACAGATACGCAGTATTTT
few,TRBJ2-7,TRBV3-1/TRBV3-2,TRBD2,CASSRGLGDSYEQYF,TGTGCCAGCAGCCGTGGACTAGGCGACTCCTACGAGCAGTACTTC
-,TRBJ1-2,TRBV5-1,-,CASSLGPGNYGYTF,TGCGCCAGCAGCTTGGGGCCAGGAAACTATGGCTACACCTTC
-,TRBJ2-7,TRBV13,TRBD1,CASSLSSGTGRYEQYF,TGTGCCAGCAGCTTAAGTTCCGGGACAGGTCGGTACGAGCAGTACTTC
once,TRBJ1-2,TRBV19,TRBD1,CASSKGRTGANYGYTF,TGTGCCAGTAGTAAGGGAAGGACAGGGGCTAACTATGGCTACACCTTC
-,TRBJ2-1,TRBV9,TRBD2,CASSAPSGGAVNEQFF,TGTGCCAGCAGCGCCCCGAGCGGGGGGGCCGTAAATGAGCAGTTCTTC
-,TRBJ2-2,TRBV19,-,CASSLAYQGTGELFF,TGTGCCAGTAGTTTGGCATATCAGGGCACCGGGGAGCTGTTTTTT
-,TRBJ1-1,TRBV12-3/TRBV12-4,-,CASSRDPNTEAFF,TGTGCCAGCAGTCGAGATCCGAACACTGAAGCTTTCTTT
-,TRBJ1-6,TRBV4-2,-,CASSREPGSFNSPLHF,TGTGCCAGCAGCCGGGAGCCGGGCAGCTTCAATTCACCCCTCCACTTT
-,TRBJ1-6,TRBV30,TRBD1,CAWSSGQNNSPLHF,TGTGCCTGGAGTTCGGGACAGAATAATTCACCCCTCCACTTT
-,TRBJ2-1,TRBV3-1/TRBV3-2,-,CASSQVSDRTYNEQFF,TGTGCCAGCAGCCAAGTCTCCGACAGGACCTACAATGAGCAGTTCTTC
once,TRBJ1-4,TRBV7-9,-,CASSLTATNEKLFF,TGTGCCAGCAGCTTAACAGCAACTAATGAAAAACTGTTTTTT
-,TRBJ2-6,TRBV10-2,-,CASSGSGANVLTF,TGCGCCAGCAGCGGCTCTGGGGCCAACGTCCTGACTTTC
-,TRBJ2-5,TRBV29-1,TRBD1,CSVDRGRETQYF,TGCAGCGTGGACAGGGGGCGTGAGACCCAGTACTTC
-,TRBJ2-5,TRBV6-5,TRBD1,CASRPGQGAVETQYF,TGTGCCAGCAGGCCTGGACAGGGGGCGGTGGAGACCCAGTACTTC
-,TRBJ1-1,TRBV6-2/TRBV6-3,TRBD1,CASSYSTGAKAFF,TGTGCCAGCAGTTACTCAACAGGGGCGAAAGCTTTCTTT
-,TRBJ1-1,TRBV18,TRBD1,CASSRTGGISTEAFF,TGTGCCAGCTCACGGACAGGGGGGATCAGCACTGAAGCTTTCTTT
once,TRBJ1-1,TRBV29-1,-,CSVAKGRDTEAFF,TGCAGCGTTGCGAAGGGGAGGGATACTGAAGCTTTCTTT
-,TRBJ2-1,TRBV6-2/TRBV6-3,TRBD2,CASSYRLAGDKEQFF,TGTGCCAGCAGTTACAGACTAGCGGGGGATAAGGAGCAGTTCTTC
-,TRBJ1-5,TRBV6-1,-,CASSEDPGHYQPQHF,TGTGCCAGCAGTGAAGACCCGGGACATTATCAGCCCCAGCATTTT
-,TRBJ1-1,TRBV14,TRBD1,CASSLQGLGTEAFF,TGTGCCAGCAGCCTACAGGGGTTAGGGACTGAAGCTTTCTTT
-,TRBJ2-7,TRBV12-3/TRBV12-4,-,CASSTLLRYEQYF,TGTGCCAGCAGCACCCTGCTGCGCTACGAGCAGTACTTC
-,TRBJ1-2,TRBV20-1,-,CSAAANYGYTF,TGCAGTGCAGCGGCGAACTATGGCTACACCTTC
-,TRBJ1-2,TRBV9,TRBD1,CASSTGQGYGYTF,TGTGCCAGCAGCACGGGACAGGGCTATGGCTACACCTTC
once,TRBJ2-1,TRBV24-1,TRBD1,CATSDRPRGLADNEQFF,TGTGCCACCAGTGATCGCCCTAGGGGGCTAGCAGACAATGAGCAGTTCTTC
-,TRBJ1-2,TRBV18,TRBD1,CASSAFDRVHDGYTF,TGTGCCAGCTCCGCCTTCGACAGGGTGCATGATGGCTACACCTTC